This paragraph reports one T cell receptor (beta chain). TCRdb keeps only in-frame clones here, not all; method: immunoSEQ multiplex PCR. The table has about 22,000 clones, roughly 76% seen once. The CDR3 is 13 amino acids. With 0 bases removed from V and 3 bases from J, the gap between germline ends came to 5 bases. The germline CDR1 and CDR2 sequences are MNHEY and SMNVEV (reference sequence). This entry belongs to a study of sequential checkpoint blockade in melanoma. Whole-study context: Arm A got nivolumab then ipilimumab; arm B the reverse, 1:1.

Regarding treatment: randomized to nivolumab then ipilimumab (arm A) or the reverse (arm B). Patients had received no earlier DNA-damaging chemotherapy. Live CD3+CD8+ CD19− CD56− cells were sorted from PBMCs. The clonotype comes from a human donor with melanoma. Sample: CD8+ T cells sorted from blood (inferred from file names), taken from a patient given nivolumab and ipilimumab in sequence. The chain employs TRBV27 and TRBJ1-1; no reliable D call. The CDR3 sequence: CASSLSRYTEAFF. The CDR3 region has the DNA TGTGCCAGCAGTTTATCCCGGTACACTGAAGCTTTCTTT.